These T cell receptor beta chains were read from a single sample in a study of blood T cells in healthy people across ages. A single record per CDR3 protein comes from TCRdb applying MiXCR to the 5' RACE reads. The table records hundreds of thousands of distinct CDR3 sequences, around three fifths of them present only once. The specimen sequenced was blood. The receptor set was obtained from a man aged 55 to 70 in good health. CDR3s include the opening cysteine and the closing phenylalanine or tryptophan. A D gene is named only where the DNA matches it firmly. Clone size is shown for a subset of rows, as once, few, many or a class of expanded clone.

J gene | clone size | V gene | D gene | CDR3 protein | CDR3 DNA
TRBJ2-1 | few | TRBV12-3/TRBV12-4 | - | CASSLVGGYYNEQFF | TGTGCCAGCAGTTTAGTCGGGGGTTACTACAATGAGCAGTTCTTC
TRBJ2-3 | few | TRBV12-3/TRBV12-4 | TRBD2 | CASSPGRAGTDTQYF | TGTGCCAGCAGTCCGGGACGAGCGGGGACGGATACGCAGTATTTT
TRBJ1-1 | - | TRBV6-5 | - | CASSNPEGTEAFF | TGTGCCAGCAGTAACCCTGAAGGGACTGAAGCTTTCTTT
TRBJ1-2 | - | TRBV18 | - | CASSPGEGYTF | TGTGCCAGCTCACCGGGGGAGGGCTACACCTTC
TRBJ2-6 | few | TRBV15 | - | CATSRDFGANVLTF | TGTGCCACCAGCAGAGATTTTGGGGCCAACGTCCTGACTTTC
TRBJ1-6 | few | TRBV5-4 | - | CASSLAWERNSPLHF | TGTGCCAGCAGCTTGGCCTGGGAGAGAAATTCACCCCTCCACTTT
TRBJ2-7 | few | TRBV27 | TRBD1 | CASSPLGQVDEQYF | TGTGCCAGCAGTCCCCTGGGACAGGTCGACGAGCAGTACTTC
TRBJ2-3 | - | TRBV6-5 | - | CASSYFRGDTQYF | TGTGCCAGCAGTTACTTCCGAGGAGATACGCAGTATTTT
TRBJ2-1 | - | TRBV5-1 | TRBD2 | CASSSGPSGGSEQFF | TGCGCCAGCAGCTCTGGGCCTAGCGGGGGCAGTGAGCAGTTCTTC
TRBJ1-6 | - | TRBV10-3 | TRBD1 | CAISDSDRGNSPLHF | TGTGCCATCAGTGATTCGGACAGGGGAAATTCACCCCTCCACTTT
TRBJ1-2 | - | TRBV6-5 | - | CASSSGSGYTF | TGTGCCAGCAGTTCTGGGTCGGGCTACACCTTC
TRBJ2-7 | - | TRBV2 | TRBD2 | CASRLSSGLSYEQYF | TGTGCCAGCAGACTTTCTAGCGGACTCTCCTACGAGCAGTACTTC
TRBJ1-4 | few | TRBV4-1 | - | CASSQVAAWVQEKLFF | TGCGCCAGCAGCCAAGTGGCAGCTTGGGTTCAGGAAAAACTGTTTTTT
TRBJ2-5 | - | TRBV28 | - | CASSKDWVQETQYF | TGTGCCAGCAGTAAGGACTGGGTCCAAGAGACCCAGTACTTC
TRBJ2-6 | - | TRBV11-2 | - | CASSLGFAASGANVLTF | TGTGCCAGCAGCTTAGGGTTTGCAGCTTCTGGGGCCAACGTCCTGACTTTC
TRBJ2-1 | few | TRBV7-9 | TRBD2 | CASSLPTSGGPSYNEQFF | TGTGCCAGCAGCTTACCGACTAGCGGGGGACCCTCCTACAATGAGCAGTTCTTC
TRBJ1-2 | - | TRBV28 | - | CASSSPRGARDGYTF | TGTGCCAGCAGTTCCCCGAGAGGCGCGAGGGATGGCTACACCTTC
TRBJ2-7 | - | TRBV6-2/TRBV6-3 | - | CASSYSRDEQYF | TGTGCCAGCAGTTACTCCCGGGACGAGCAGTACTTC
TRBJ2-5 | - | TRBV29-1 | TRBD1 | CSVAQGAQGTQYF | TGCAGCGTGGCACAGGGGGCGCAAGGGACCCAGTACTTC
TRBJ2-7 | - | TRBV11-3 | - | CASSLDQGGSGHYNEQYF | TGTGCCAGCAGCTTAGATCAGGGGGGTAGCGGACATTACAATGAGCAGTACTTC
TRBJ2-2 | - | TRBV7-8 | - | CASSKRSGTNTGELFF | TGTGCCAGCAGCAAACGGTCAGGGACGAACACCGGGGAGCTGTTTTTT
TRBJ2-1 | once | TRBV3-1 | TRBD2 | CASSPPGTSGGVNEQFF | TGTGCCAGCAGCCCCCCCGGGACTAGCGGGGGAGTCAATGAGCAGTTCTTC
TRBJ2-1 | few | TRBV15 | - | CATREGVYNEQFF | TGTGCCACCCGAGAAGGGGTCTACAATGAGCAGTTCTTC
TRBJ2-7 | - | TRBV6-6 | TRBD2 | CASSSALERGGPYEQYF | TGTGCCAGCAGTTCCGCGTTGGAGCGGGGAGGCCCTTACGAGCAGTACTTC